These 28 T cell receptor beta chains were all obtained from the same sample, sequenced in a study of post-analysis software for immune sequencing data. Unique molecular identifiers were carried by the TCR beta cDNA libraries. One entry per CDR3 protein, called by TCRdb with MiXCR from the PCR reads. The sample consists of more than 350,000 distinct CDR3 sequences, approximately 38% of them appearing once. These receptors are not linked to any known antigen. Study-level results: Relative to controls, patients had several TRBV segments at higher frequency, with TRBV5-6, TRBV5-1 and TRBV20-1 among these.

The sample taken for sequencing was blood. These receptors came from a girl aged 2 to 10 with multiple sclerosis.

The chain employs TRBV10-3 and TRBJ2-1, with 14 bases aligning to TRBD2. The V segment lost 8 bases and the J segment 0 bases; nucleotides outside the gene matches: 3. CDR3 length equals 16 residues. From germline, CDR1 is ENHRY and CDR2 SYGVKD. The CDR3 loop is CAIGTSGGPSYNEQFF. DNA of the CDR3: TGTGCCATCGGGACTAGCGGGGGCCCCTCCTACAATGAGCAGTTCTTC.

As concerns this clonotype: Since a much larger clone is just one base distant, this may be a read error. The chain links TRBV4-2 to TRBJ1-4, with a weak D call TRBD1 (5 bases). The germline V gene has CDR1 LGHNA and CDR2 YNFKEQ. V lost 0 bases and J 7 bases, leaving 12 bases between the germline ends. The CDR3 spans 15 residues. The CDR3 loop reads CASSQEHRTGEKLFF. CDR3 nucleotide sequence: TGTGCCAGCAGCCAAGAGCACAGAACAGGTGAAAAACTGTTTTTT.

The rearrangement links TRBV20-1 to TRBJ2-1; D unclear. The CDR3 has 13 residues. Trimming pared 6 bases from V and 7 bases from J, leaving 16 bases between. Germline V gene sequence: CDR1 DFQATT, CDR2 SNEGSKA (reference sequence). DNA for the CDR3: TGCAGTGCGCGCCCTACGGGTTGGAATGAGCAGTTCTTC. This sequence encodes CSARPTGWNEQFF.

V is TRBV29-1 and J is TRBJ2-3, with D perhaps given as TRBD1 or TRBD2 (5 bases each). The germline V gene has CDR1 SQVTM and CDR2 ANQGSEA. This CDR3 contains 13 residues. Deletions cut 8 bases from V and 7 bases from J, with 19 bases between. The DNA for the CDR3 is TGCAGCTCCCGGGGACGGGTTTGGAATACGCAGTATTTT. It codes for CSSRGRVWNTQYF.

This clonotype was counted a few times. This chain uses TRBV29-1 with TRBJ2-7; D is possibly TRBD1 (6 bases). Germline V gene data show CDR1 as SQVTM and CDR2 as ANQGSEA. Trimming shortened V by 6 bases and J by 1 base, and 10 bases separated the two germline ends. This CDR3 is 12 amino acids long. CDR3 bases: TGCAGCGTGACAGGCACTTCCTACGAGCAGTACTTC. It translates to CSVTGTSYEQYF.

V and J are TRBV5-1 and TRBJ2-7, with 8 bases that match TRBD2. Judging by the DNA end, TRBJ2-5 fits better; the J call may be wrong. In germline, CDR1 is SGHRS, CDR2 YFSETQ. The CDR3 extends over 17 amino acids. The CDR3, as DNA: TGCGCCAGCAGCGTCTCCCCCGGAGCGGGAGTCTTGGAGACCCAGTACTTC. This gives the protein CASSVSPGAGVLETQYF.

This clonotype has just a few counts. This rearrangement joins TRBV6-5 to TRBJ1-2; tentatively, D is TRBD1 (5 bases). Germline CDR1 MNHEY, CDR2 SVGAGI. The V end was cut by 0 bases, the J end by 0 bases, with 5 bases between. This CDR3 contains 14 residues. CDR3 region: CASSYSGANYGYTF. The CDR3 DNA is TGTGCCAGCAGTTACTCGGGGGCTAACTATGGCTACACCTTC.

Ten or more counts support this clonotype. This chain joins TRBV10-3 and TRBJ2-3; D gene unclear. Trimming left V 4 bases short and J 3 bases short, with 5 bases between. The CDR3 is 12 residues long. CDR1 ENHRY and CDR2 SYGVKD come from the germline V gene. This chain's CDR3 is CAISGATDTQYF. DNA for the CDR3: TGTGCCATCAGTGGGGCTACAGATACGCAGTATTTT.

The chain recombines TRBV29-1 with TRBJ1-1; D ambiguous. Germline V gene sequence: CDR1 SQVTM, CDR2 ANQGSEA. Trimming left V 0 bases short and J 8 bases short, with 10 bases between. This CDR3 comprises 12 residues. The CDR3 DNA reads as TGCAGCGTTGAAGATGAGTCCCTCGAAGCTTTCTTT. Translating it yields CSVEDESLEAFF. The full variable domain, in which reference TRBV29-1 and TRBJ1-1 provide the parts outside the CDR3, is SAVISQKPSRDICQRGTSLTIQCQVDSQVTMMFWYRQQPGQSLTLIATANQGSEATYESGFVIDKFPISRPNLTFSTLTVSNMSPEDSSIYLCSVEDESLEAFFGQGTRLTVV.

The chain has TRBV5-6 and TRBJ2-7; 12 nucleotides match TRBD2. Germline V gene data show CDR1 as SGHDT and CDR2 as YYEEEE. The CDR3 runs 14 residues. The V segment lost 4 bases and the J segment 3 bases; nucleotides outside the gene matches: 2. The CDR3 reads CASSKTSGSYEQYF. The DNA of the CDR3 is TGTGCCAGCAGCAAGACTAGCGGGAGCTACGAGCAGTACTTC.

This clonotype was picked up one time. This sequence joins TRBV5-1 and TRBJ2-5; 11 bases are a match to TRBD1. J lost 4 bases, V lost 2 bases, and 4 bases had no gene match. The CDR3 has 15 residues. Germline V gene data show CDR1 as SGHRS and CDR2 as YFSETQ. The CDR3 DNA reads TGCGCCAGCAGCTTTGGACAGGGGGCATCAGAGACCCAGTACTTC. Translated: CASSFGQGASETQYF.

This clonotype was seen once. The gene calls are TRBV24-1 and TRBJ2-1; 9 positions match TRBD1. The germline V gene encodes CDR1 KGHDR and CDR2 SFDVKD. Unmatched junction bases numbered 6, after V lost 2 bases and J lost 8 bases. CDR3 length: 15 residues. CDR3 residues: CATSDWGQGGDEQFF. The CDR3 nucleotides read TGTGCCACCAGTGATTGGGGACAGGGAGGCGATGAGCAGTTCTTC.

CDR3 residues: CASSYSAANTEAFF. The CDR3 coding sequence is TGTGCCAGCAGTTACTCGGCAGCCAACACTGAAGCTTTCTTT. This chain joins TRBV6-6 and TRBJ1-1; D not resolved. Trimming cost V 0 bases and J 2 bases, with 7 bases left between them. This CDR3 has 14 amino acids. Germline CDR1 MNHNY, CDR2 SVGAGI (reference sequence).

The V call is TRBV29-1, the J call TRBJ1-2, with D perhaps TRBD1 (5 bases). Germline CDR1 reads SQVTM; CDR2 reads ANQGSEA. CDR3 size: 12 residues. V lost 3 bases and J lost 8, with 13 bases in between. The CDR3 coding sequence is TGCAGCGTTGAGGGTGTCCAGGGCGGCTACACCTTC. It translates to CSVEGVQGGYTF.

The rearrangement links TRBV9 to TRBJ2-2; 10 bases align to TRBD2. Germline CDR1 reads SGDLS; CDR2 reads YYNGEE. After removal of 3 bases from V and 1 base from J, the junction contained 6 bases not matched to a gene. This CDR3 contains 17 residues. CDR3 nucleotide sequence: TGTGCCAGCAGCGCTCCAGCGGGGGGGCTGAACACCGGGGAGCTGTTTTTT. Encoded protein: CASSAPAGGLNTGELFF.

The J gene is TRBJ2-3, the V gene TRBV2, with 10 bases identical to TRBD1. J was trimmed by 2 bases and V by 6 bases; bases with no gene match: 5. The CDR3 is made up of 15 amino acids. The V gene's germline CDR1 is SNHLY and CDR2 FYNNEI. CDR3 DNA sequence: TGTGCCAGCAGGGGACAGGGGTTGCCCACAGATACGCAGTATTTT. As protein: CASRGQGLPTDTQYF.

This clonotype was seen a few times. This rearrangement joins TRBV6-2 or TRBV6-3 to TRBJ2-1, with D tentatively TRBD2 (6 bases). CDR1 is MNHEY and CDR2 is SVGEGT in the germline V gene. V lost 2 bases to trimming and J lost 4 bases, with 15 bases between them. CDR3 length: 16 amino acids. This CDR3 is CASSYPPTSRYNEQFF. In nucleotides, the CDR3 is TGTGCCAGCAGTTACCCCCCGACTAGTAGGTACAATGAGCAGTTCTTC.

There are a few counts of this clonotype. The chain joins TRBV5-1 to TRBJ2-1, with 11 bases matching TRBD2. CDR1 SGHRS and CDR2 YFSETQ come from the germline V gene. After removal of 1 base from V and 8 bases from J, the junction contained 5 bases not matched to a gene. The CDR3 length is 15 residues. The DNA for the CDR3 is TGCGCCAGCAGCTTGCTAGCGGGAGGTAGCGATGAGCAGTTCTTC. It yields the protein CASSLLAGGSDEQFF.

The chain recombines TRBV6-1 with TRBJ2-7, with TRBD1 matching 7 bases. Germline-derived CDR1 and CDR2 are MNHNS and SASEGT. The CDR3 is made up of 12 amino acids. V lost 4 bases, J lost 6 bases, and 3 bases stayed unmatched. CDR3 loop: CASSGRQGEQYF. The CDR3 DNA is TGTGCCAGCAGTGGACGACAGGGCGAGCAGTACTTC.

V usage is TRBV2 and J usage is TRBJ1-2, with D unclear. Germline CDR1 is SNHLY and CDR2 is FYNNEI. The CDR3 is 16 residues long. V was cut by 10 bases and J by 0 bases, with 21 bases left in between. CDR3 nucleotide sequence: TGTGCCACCTCAGAAACGGACCCACGCACTAACTATGGCTACACCTTC. Encoded protein: CATSETDPRTNYGYTF.

This clonotype was detected only a few times. V gene TRBV28 combines with J gene TRBJ2-3, with TRBD2 matching 9 bases. The germline V gene encodes CDR1 MDHEN and CDR2 SYDVKM. V lost 3 bases and J lost 6; bases outside the gene matches: 13. The CDR3 loop spans 17 amino acids. The CDR3 spells CASSLFPTALAGDTQYF. CDR3 DNA: TGTGCCAGCAGTTTGTTCCCTACCGCACTAGCGGGCGATACGCAGTATTTT.

This rearrangement joins TRBV20-1 to TRBJ2-5, with no clear D. Germline CDR1 reads DFQATT; CDR2 reads SNEGSKA (reference sequence). The CDR3 is made up of 13 amino acids. Trimming shortened V by 2 bases and J by 1 base, and 8 bases separated the two germline ends. The CDR3 loop reads CSARTDGQETQYF. The CDR3 DNA reads as TGCAGTGCTAGAACGGACGGCCAAGAGACCCAGTACTTC.

The chain links TRBV19 to TRBJ2-1, with 7 nucleotides matching TRBD1. There are 15 residues in the CDR3. V shed 4 bases, J shed 2 bases, and the junction held 5 bases outside the gene matches. Germline V CDR1 and CDR2: LNHDA, SQIVND (reference sequence). The CDR3 loop is CASSTGQAPYNEQFF. DNA of the CDR3: TGTGCCAGTAGTACCGGACAGGCTCCCTACAATGAGCAGTTCTTC.

The chain has TRBV28 and TRBJ2-1; no clear D gene. The CDR3 is 14 amino acids. Trimming shortened V by 6 bases and J by 0 bases, and 9 bases separated the two germline ends. Germline V gene data show CDR1 as MDHEN and CDR2 as SYDVKM. The DNA for the CDR3 is TGTGCCAGCAGGTTGACCTACTCCTACAATGAGCAGTTCTTC. This codes for CASRLTYSYNEQFF.

For this clonotype: A read error may produce the germline difference seen at one junction end. The chain carries TRBV5-5 and TRBJ2-1; perhaps TRBD2 as D (5 bases). The CDR3 covers 15 residues. Germline lookup yields CDR1 SGHKS and CDR2 YYEKEE (reference sequence). The CDR3 coding sequence is TGTGCCGGCAGCCGTGAGGGTTTCTCCTACAATGAGCAGTTCTTC. Protein sequence: CAGSREGFSYNEQFF. Using reference TRBV5-5 and TRBJ2-1 for the parts outside the CDR3, the full variable domain is DAGVTQSPTHLIKTRGQQVTLRCSPISGHKSVSWYQQVLGQGPQFIFQYYEKEERGRGNFPDRFSARQFPNYSSELNVNALLLGDSALYLCAGSREGFSYNEQFFGPGTRLTVL.

The gene calls are TRBV20-1 and TRBJ2-5; D unresolved. The V and J ends lost 0 bases and 0 bases respectively, with 11 bases between them. The CDR3 runs 15 residues. The V gene's germline CDR1 is DFQATT and CDR2 SNEGSKA (reference sequence). The DNA of the CDR3 is TGCAGTGCTAGAGATCTAGACACGTACCAAGAGACCCAGTACTTC. This translates into CSARDLDTYQETQYF.

This clonotype was found once. The J gene is TRBJ2-5, the V gene TRBV10-3, with a weak D call TRBD1 (5 bases). The better agreement between TRBJ2-7 and the DNA end casts doubt on the J call. Per germline, CDR1 ENHRY and CDR2 SYGVKD. The CDR3 has 15 amino acids. CDR3 loop: CAISESRDSLHEQYF. CDR3 DNA sequence: TGTGCCATCAGTGAGTCGAGAGACAGCCTCCACGAGCAGTACTTC.

This clonotype was observed a few times. This chain links TRBV9 with TRBJ2-1, with D perhaps TRBD2 (6 bases). The CDR3 consists of 13 residues. Trimming took 0 bases from V and 10 from J, leaving 11 bases between them. Looked up from germline, CDR1 is SGDLS and CDR2 is YYNGEE. This CDR3 reads CASSVVPGDEQFF. The CDR3 DNA reads as TGTGCCAGCAGCGTAGTCCCGGGAGACGAGCAGTTCTTC.